The 10 T cell receptor beta chains below come from one sample, sequenced in a study of T cells in Graves' hyperthyroidism and ophthalmopathy. There were TCR beta CDR3 regions amplified from RNA transcripts. Using the HTBI primer set, a first-round RT-PCR was run on the TCR CDR3. TCRdb re-called the multiplex PCR reads with MiXCR, one entry per CDR3 protein. This sample carries roughly 840,000 distinct CDR3 sequences, 35% to 45% of them seen once, and the ten largest clones take 7.5% to 9.5%. Sequencing was done on a sample of blood. These receptors all come from a man aged 18 to 30 with Graves' hyperthyroidism.

The V call is TRBV20-1, the J call TRBJ1-6; D not certain. Trimming removed 5 bases at V and 5 bases at J, with 22 bases between. The CDR3 consists of 17 residues. The V gene's germline CDR1 is DFQATT and CDR2 SNEGSKA (reference sequence). The CDR3 protein is CSARRRPAGPHNSPLHF. The CDR3 DNA reads as TGCAGTGCTCGCCGACGACCGGCTGGGCCCCATAATTCACCCCTCCACTTT.

The V call is TRBV7-2, the J call TRBJ2-7, with 7 bases lining up with TRBD1. The J segment lost 6 bases and the V segment lost 0 bases, leaving 2 bases of the junction unmatched. The V gene's germline CDR1 is SGHTA and CDR2 FQGNSA. The CDR3 is 13 residues long. CDR3 DNA: TGTGCCAGCAGCTTAGCCAGGGGGTTCGAGCAGTACTTC. Translating it yields CASSLARGFEQYF.

This clonotype was seen many times. The junction shows a germline mismatch at one end, possibly a read error. CDR3 nucleotides: TGTGCCAGCAGCTCCCCGGTGGCCTCCCACGAGCAGTACTTC. Its protein is CASSSPVASHEQYF. The rearrangement uses TRBV7-9 and TRBJ2-7, with D uncertain. Germline loops: CDR1 SEHNR, CDR2 FQNEAQ (reference sequence). This CDR3 is 14 amino acids long.

This rearrangement joins TRBV9 to TRBJ2-2; D remains ambiguous. There are 14 residues in the CDR3. Trimming took 4 bases from V and 4 from J, leaving 11 bases between them. From germline, CDR1 is SGDLS and CDR2 YYNGEE. The CDR3 DNA reads TGTGCCAGCAGCCGCGGACCCGGCACCGGGGAGCTGTTTTTT. It encodes CASSRGPGTGELFF.

The chain recombines TRBV4-1 with TRBJ1-4; a possible D gene is TRBD1 (6 bases). CDR3 length: 15 residues. Germline V gene data show CDR1 as MGHRA and CDR2 as YSYEKL. V was shortened by 4 bases and J by 8 bases, with 17 bases between the two germline ends. The DNA of the CDR3 is TGCGCCAGCAGCCTCCCTGTTGGACAGTTGGAAAAACTGTTTTTT. This sequence encodes CASSLPVGQLEKLFF.

The chain has TRBV24-1 and TRBJ2-2, with D hard to call. Germline CDR1 and CDR2: KGHDR and SFDVKD. The CDR3 length is 18 residues. The V gene lost 1 base and the J gene lost 1 base, with 15 bases spanning the gap. The chain's CDR3 is CATSDFGRPSENTGELFF. CDR3 sequence (DNA): TGTGCCACCAGTGATTTCGGCAGACCTAGTGAGAACACCGGGGAGCTGTTTTTT.

This clonotype was counted at least ten times. This rearrangement joins TRBV15 to TRBJ2-5; D may be TRBD1 (6 bases). CDR3 length: 14 amino acids. CDR1 is LNHNV, CDR2 YYDKDF, per germline (reference sequence). V was cut by 0 bases and J by 5 bases, with 10 bases left in between. CDR3 residues: CATSRESGVETQYF. As DNA, the CDR3 is TGTGCCACCAGCAGAGAGTCAGGGGTTGAGACCCAGTACTTC.

This clonotype has at least ten counts. The rearrangement uses TRBV7-8 and TRBJ1-1; the D gene is possibly TRBD1 (6 bases). Germline CDR1 and CDR2: SGHVS and FQNEAQ. This CDR3 contains 12 residues. Trimming removed 5 bases at V and 7 bases at J, with 11 bases between. The CDR3 DNA sequence: TGTGCCAGCAGCGGAGGAGGGGGTGAAGCTTTCTTT. Translating gives CASSGGGGEAFF. The whole variable domain, remainder taken from reference TRBV7-8 and TRBJ1-1, is GAGVSQSPRYKVAKRGQDVALRCDPISGHVSLFWYQQALGQGPEFLTYFQNEAQLDKSGLPSDRFFAERPEGSVSTLKIQRTQQEDSAVYLCASSGGGGEAFFGQGTRLTVV.

The chain uses TRBV4-2 and TRBJ1-1, with D uncertain. Germline CDR1 LGHNA, CDR2 YNFKEQ. The CDR3 is 13 amino acids. The V end lost 2 bases, the J end lost 6 bases, and 10 bases lay between the germline ends. The CDR3 loop reads CASSQITPPEAFF. The CDR3 DNA reads TGTGCCAGCAGCCAAATCACGCCGCCTGAAGCTTTCTTT.

Here the CDR3 DNA reads TGTGCACACCGGGGGGGCAGGGGTCCTGGAAACACCATATATTTT. This encodes CAHRGGRGPGNTIYF. The gene calls are TRBV11-3 and TRBJ1-3; possible D gene TRBD1, 6 bases. The germline gives CDR1 SGHNT, CDR2 YENEEA. This CDR3 is built from 15 residues. Full variable domain (missing parts from reference TRBV11-3 and TRBJ1-3): EAGVVQSPRYKIIEKKQPVAFWCNPISGHNTLYWYLQNLGQGPELLIRYENEEAVDDSQLPKDRFSAERLKGVDSTLKIQPAELGDSAVYLCAHRGGRGPGNTIYFGEGSWLTVV.